This T cell receptor beta chain came from a study of CXCR3-negative and CXCR3-positive naive CD8 T cells. Of note for this clonotype: Its target is unknown.

Overall study findings and caveats: Naive cells positive for CXCR3 carried more hydrophobic TRB CDR3s than CXCR3-negative ones.

Germline CDR1 MNHEY, CDR2 SVGEGT. The CDR3 runs 13 residues. Preparation of TRB cDNA libraries relied on 5' RACE carrying UMI labels. After re-calling the 5' RACE reads, TCRdb lists one entry per CDR3 protein, DNA absent. The sample holds around 95,000 distinct CDR3 sequences. The V and J genes are TRBV6-2 or TRBV6-3 and TRBJ1-1. The source of this sequence is a human donor in good health. Some clones in this sample may be carry-over from other donors' samples. Input material: naive CXCR3+ CD8+ T cells from blood. The sample's subset: CD45RO-CCR7+CD27+CD95- naive CD8+ T cells expressing CXCR3 (TNR3+). CDR3 sequence: CASSRPLNTEAFF.